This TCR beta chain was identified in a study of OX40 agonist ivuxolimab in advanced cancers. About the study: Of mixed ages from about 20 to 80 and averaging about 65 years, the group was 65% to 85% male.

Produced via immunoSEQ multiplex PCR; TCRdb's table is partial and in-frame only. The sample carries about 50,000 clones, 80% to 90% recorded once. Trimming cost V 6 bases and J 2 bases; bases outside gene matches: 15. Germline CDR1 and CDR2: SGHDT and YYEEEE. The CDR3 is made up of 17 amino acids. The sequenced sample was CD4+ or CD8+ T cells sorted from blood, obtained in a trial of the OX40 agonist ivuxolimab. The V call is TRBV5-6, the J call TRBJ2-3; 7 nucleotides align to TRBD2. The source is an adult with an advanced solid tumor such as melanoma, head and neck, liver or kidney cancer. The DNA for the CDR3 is TGTGCCAGCAACCCCTTAACGGGAGGTCCCCCCACAGATACGCAGTATTTT. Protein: CASNPLTGGPPTDTQYF.